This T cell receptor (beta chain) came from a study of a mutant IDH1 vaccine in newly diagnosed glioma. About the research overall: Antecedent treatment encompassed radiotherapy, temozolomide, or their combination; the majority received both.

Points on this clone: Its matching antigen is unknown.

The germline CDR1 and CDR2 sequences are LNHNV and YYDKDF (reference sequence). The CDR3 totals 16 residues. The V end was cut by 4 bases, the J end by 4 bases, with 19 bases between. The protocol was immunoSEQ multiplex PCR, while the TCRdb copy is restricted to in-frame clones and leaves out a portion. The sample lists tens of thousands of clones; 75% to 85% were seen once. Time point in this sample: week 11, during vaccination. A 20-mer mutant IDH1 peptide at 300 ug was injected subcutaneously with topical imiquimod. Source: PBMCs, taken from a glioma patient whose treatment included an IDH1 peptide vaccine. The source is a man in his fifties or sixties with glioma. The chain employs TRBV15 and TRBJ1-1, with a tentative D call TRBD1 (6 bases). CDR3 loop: CATSIQLRGRVTEAFF. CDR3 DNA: TGTGCCACCAGCATACAACTGCGGGGGCGCGTCACTGAAGCTTTCTTT.